These 14 T cell receptor beta chains came from one sample sequenced in a study of beta chain features in type 1 diabetes. Investigators reverse transcribed all isolated RNA, so they sequenced expressed TCRB transcripts. Measured with immunoSEQ multiplex PCR; TCRdb has only the in-frame clones, and not every one. The table includes 140,000 to 150,000 clones, under 60% detected once. Sequencing input: Tregs from blood. These receptors came from a man between 18 and 35 years old in good health.

This chain connects TRBV19 to TRBJ1-1, with D perhaps matching TRBD1 (5 bases). Germline-derived CDR1 and CDR2 are LNHDA and SQIVND (reference sequence). CDR3 length equals 11 residues. V lost 9 bases to trimming and J lost 10 bases, with 15 bases between them. In DNA form, the CDR3 reads TGTGCCAGCATTAGCAGGGTAGGAGCTTTCTTT. Its protein is CASISRVGAFF.

The table lists this clone with a few counts. V is TRBV27 and J is TRBJ2-5, with 9 nucleotides matching TRBD1. V gave up 1 base and J gave up 4 bases; unmatched junction bases: 7. Per the germline V gene, CDR1 is MNHEY and CDR2 is SMNVEV (reference sequence). This CDR3 has 16 amino acids. The CDR3 DNA reads TGTGCCAGCAGTTTATATGGGACAGGGACTGGAGAGACCCAGTACTTC. This gives the protein CASSLYGTGTGETQYF.

The J gene is TRBJ1-2, the V gene TRBV7-2, with TRBD1 as a possible D gene (5 bases). V lost 5 bases, J lost 7 bases, and 8 bases lay in between. This CDR3 has 11 residues. Germline lookup yields CDR1 SGHTA and CDR2 FQGNSA. The DNA for the CDR3 is TGTGCCAGCAGCGTCAGGGTTGGCTACACCTTC. Translating it yields CASSVRVGYTF.

CDR3 loop: CASSVGGTGSETQYF. In DNA form, the CDR3 reads TGTGCCAGCAGCGTAGGGGGGACAGGGAGTGAGACCCAGTACTTC. V and J are TRBV9 and TRBJ2-5; 9 bases align to TRBD1. CDR1 is SGDLS, CDR2 YYNGEE, per germline. The CDR3 is 15 amino acids. V lost 0 bases and J lost 5; bases outside the gene matches: 5.

V gene TRBV6-1 combines with J gene TRBJ2-4; 8 bases align to TRBD1. CDR1 is MNHNS and CDR2 is SASEGT in the germline V gene. V was pared by 5 bases and J by 7 bases, with 10 bases of the junction left unmatched. The CDR3 contains 15 residues. The CDR3 protein is CASSTQGGPGNIQYF. The CDR3 DNA is TGTGCCAGCAGTACACAGGGGGGCCCCGGGAACATTCAGTACTTC.

The chain has TRBV6-5 and TRBJ2-3; tentative D call: TRBD1 (6 bases). Trimming stripped 2 bases from V and 0 bases from J, with 6 bases between. This CDR3 contains 14 residues. The germline gives CDR1 MNHEY, CDR2 SVGAGI. The CDR3 sequence: CASSYRGSTDTQYF. CDR3 nucleotide sequence: TGTGCCAGCAGTTACAGGGGGAGCACAGATACGCAGTATTTT.

About this clone itself: Relative to the germline gene, one junction end is altered; a read error may explain this. This chain joins TRBV7-7 and TRBJ2-1, with 8 bases that match TRBD2. The CDR3 consists of 13 residues. In germline, CDR1 is SSHAT, CDR2 FNYEAQ (reference sequence). The CDR3 here is CASSLSGSSEQFF. CDR3 coding DNA: TGTGCTAGCAGCCTCAGCGGGAGTTCTGAGCAGTTCTTC.

This clone was recorded a few times. Other DNA sequences within the sample encode an identical CDR3. The chain uses TRBV7-2 and TRBJ2-3, with TRBD2 matching 13 bases. CDR3 length equals 14 residues. The germline CDR1 and CDR2 sequences are SGHTA and FQGNSA. The V and J ends lost 5 bases and 6 bases, in that order; junction bases with no gene match: 2. DNA for the CDR3: TGTGCCAGCAGCGGACTAGCGGGGGCGGATACGCAGTATTTT. The encoded protein is CASSGLAGADTQYF.

This clone was detected a few times. V usage is TRBV2 and J usage is TRBJ2-7; the D is unclear. Trimming shortened V by 6 bases and J by 4 bases, and 13 bases separated the two germline ends. There are 13 residues in the CDR3. Germline-derived CDR1 and CDR2 are SNHLY and FYNNEI. CDR3 residues: CASRSLPVYEQYF. CDR3 DNA sequence: TGTGCCAGCAGGAGTCTACCCGTGTACGAGCAGTACTTC.

This clone was seen only a few times. The rearrangement links TRBV30 to TRBJ2-2; maybe TRBD1 (5 bases). The CDR3 runs 13 residues. Looked up from germline, CDR1 is GTSNPN and CDR2 is SVGIG (reference sequence). V was cut by 5 bases and J by 7 bases, with 14 bases left in between. The CDR3 nucleotides read TGTGCCTGGGTCCCTGGGGCACGCGGGGAGCTGTTTTTT. Residues: CAWVPGARGELFF.

This chain uses TRBV6-6 with TRBJ2-2; 10 nucleotides line up with TRBD1. The germline V gene encodes CDR1 MNHNY and CDR2 SVGAGI (reference sequence). The CDR3 spans 16 residues. Germline trimming cut 8 bases from V and 4 bases from J; bases unmatched to any gene: 10. The CDR3 region is CASYLPGTGVTGELFF. The CDR3 DNA sequence: TGTGCCAGCTACCTACCCGGGACAGGGGTCACCGGGGAGCTGTTTTTT.

The chain carries TRBV6-1 and TRBJ2-3; 7 nucleotides agree with TRBD2. With 6 bases clipped from V and 0 bases from J, the junction kept 6 bases outside the gene matches. The CDR3 has 15 residues. Germline V CDR1 and CDR2: MNHNS, SASEGT. The CDR3 sequence: CASRLGGTSTDTQYF. CDR3 nucleotide sequence: TGTGCCAGCAGACTCGGGGGGACTAGCACAGATACGCAGTATTTT.

The rearrangement links TRBV28 to TRBJ2-7, with 7 bases fitting TRBD1. CDR3 length: 13 amino acids. Trimming took 6 bases from V and 5 from J; bases not matched to a gene: 7. Germline lookup yields CDR1 MDHEN and CDR2 SYDVKM. CDR3 bases: TGTGCCAGCAGCCCTCGCAGGGGGAACGAGCAGTACTTC. Translating gives CASSPRRGNEQYF.

The J gene is TRBJ1-1, the V gene TRBV11-2; D gene uncertain. The V gene's germline CDR1 is SGHAT and CDR2 FQNNGV. The V gene lost 3 bases and the J gene lost 1 base, with 15 bases spanning the gap. The CDR3 sequence is 16 residues long. The CDR3 DNA sequence: TGTGCCAGCAGCTTTACCACCCTAGATACGAACACTGAAGCTTTCTTT. It codes for CASSFTTLDTNTEAFF. Based on the CDR3 plus reference TRBV11-2 and TRBJ1-1, the full variable domain is EAGVAQSPRYKIIEKRQSVAFWCNPISGHATLYWYQQILGQGPKLLIQFQNNGVVDDSQLPKDRFSAERLKGVDSTLKIQPAKLEDSAVYLCASSFTTLDTNTEAFFGQGTRLTVV.